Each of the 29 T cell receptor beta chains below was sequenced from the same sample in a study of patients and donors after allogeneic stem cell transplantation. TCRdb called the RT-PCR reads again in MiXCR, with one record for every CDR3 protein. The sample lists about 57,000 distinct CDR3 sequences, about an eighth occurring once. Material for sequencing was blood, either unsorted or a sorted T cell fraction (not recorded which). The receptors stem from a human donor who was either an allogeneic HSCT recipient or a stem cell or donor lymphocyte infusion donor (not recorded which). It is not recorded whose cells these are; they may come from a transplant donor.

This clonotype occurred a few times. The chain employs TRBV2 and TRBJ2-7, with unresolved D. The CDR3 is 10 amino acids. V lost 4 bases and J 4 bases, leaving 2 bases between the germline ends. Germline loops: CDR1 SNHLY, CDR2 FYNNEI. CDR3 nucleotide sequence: TGTGCCAGCAGTGCGTACGAGCAGTACTTC. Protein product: CASSAYEQYF. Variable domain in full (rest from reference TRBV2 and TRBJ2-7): EPEVTQTPSHQVTQMGQEVILRCVPISNHLYFYWYRQILGQKVEFLVSFYNNEISEKSEIFDDQFSVERPDGSNFTLKIRSTKLEDSAMYFCASSAYEQYFGPGTRLTVT.

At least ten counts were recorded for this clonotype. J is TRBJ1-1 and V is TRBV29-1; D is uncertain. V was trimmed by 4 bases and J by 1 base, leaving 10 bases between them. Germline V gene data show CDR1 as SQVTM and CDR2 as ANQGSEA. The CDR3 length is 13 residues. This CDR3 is CSVGLETNTEAFF. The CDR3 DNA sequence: TGCAGCGTTGGTCTGGAGACGAACACTGAAGCTTTCTTT.

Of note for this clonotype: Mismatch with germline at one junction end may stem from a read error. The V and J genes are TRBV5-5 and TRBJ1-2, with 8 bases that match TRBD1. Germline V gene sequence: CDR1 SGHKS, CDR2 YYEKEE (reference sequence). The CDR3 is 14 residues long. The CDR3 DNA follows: TGTGCCCGCAGCTGCACAGGGGGGTGGTATGGCTACACCTTC. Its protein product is CARSCTGGWYGYTF.

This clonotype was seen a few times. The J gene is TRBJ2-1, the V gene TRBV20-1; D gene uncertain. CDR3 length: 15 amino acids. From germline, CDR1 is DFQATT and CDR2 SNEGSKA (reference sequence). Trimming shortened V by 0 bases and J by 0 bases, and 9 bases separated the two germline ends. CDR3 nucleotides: TGCAGTGCTAGAGATCAGGTCTACTCCTACAATGAGCAGTTCTTC. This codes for CSARDQVYSYNEQFF.

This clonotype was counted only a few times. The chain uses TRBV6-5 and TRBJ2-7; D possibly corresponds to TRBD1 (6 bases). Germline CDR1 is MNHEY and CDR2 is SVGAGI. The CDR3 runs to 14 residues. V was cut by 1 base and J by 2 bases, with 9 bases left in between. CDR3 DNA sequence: TGTGCCAGCAGTTACTTGGACAGAACCTACGAGCAGTACTTC. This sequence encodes CASSYLDRTYEQYF.

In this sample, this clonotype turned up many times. CDR3 loop: CSARDNGYTF. The CDR3 DNA is TGCAGTGCTAGAGATAATGGCTACACCTTC. The chain links TRBV20-1 to TRBJ1-2; D is undetermined. CDR1 and CDR2 (germline): DFQATT, SNEGSKA (reference sequence). The CDR3 loop spans 10 amino acids. The V gene lost 0 bases and the J gene lost 6 bases, with 2 bases spanning the gap.

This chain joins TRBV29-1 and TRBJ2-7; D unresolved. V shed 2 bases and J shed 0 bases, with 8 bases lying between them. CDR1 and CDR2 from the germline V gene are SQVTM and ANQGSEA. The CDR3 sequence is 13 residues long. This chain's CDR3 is CSVELGNSYEQYF. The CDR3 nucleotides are TGCAGCGTTGAATTGGGGAACTCCTACGAGCAGTACTTC.

CDR3 nucleotides: TGTGCCAGCAGCTTAGGGACTAGCGGGGTCCAATTCTACGAGCAGTACTTC. Translating gives CASSLGTSGVQFYEQYF. V usage is TRBV7-9 and J usage is TRBJ2-7; 12 positions match TRBD2. V shed 1 base, J shed 3 bases, and the junction held 7 bases outside the gene matches. Germline V gene data show CDR1 as SEHNR and CDR2 as FQNEAQ (reference sequence). This CDR3 is built from 17 residues.

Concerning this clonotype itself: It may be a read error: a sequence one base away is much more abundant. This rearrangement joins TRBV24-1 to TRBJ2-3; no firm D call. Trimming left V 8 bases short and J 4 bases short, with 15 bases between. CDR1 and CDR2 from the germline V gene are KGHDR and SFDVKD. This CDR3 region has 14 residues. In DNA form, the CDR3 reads TGTGCCACCATGGGCCCAGCCGCGTCAGATACGCAGTATTTT. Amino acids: CATMGPAASDTQYF.

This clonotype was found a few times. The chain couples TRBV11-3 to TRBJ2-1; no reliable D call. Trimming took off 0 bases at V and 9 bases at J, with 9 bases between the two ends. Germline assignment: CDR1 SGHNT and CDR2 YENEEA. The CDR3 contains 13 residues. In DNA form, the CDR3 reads TGTGCCAGCAGCTTAGACTCAACCCGTGAGCAGTTCTTC. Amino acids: CASSLDSTREQFF.

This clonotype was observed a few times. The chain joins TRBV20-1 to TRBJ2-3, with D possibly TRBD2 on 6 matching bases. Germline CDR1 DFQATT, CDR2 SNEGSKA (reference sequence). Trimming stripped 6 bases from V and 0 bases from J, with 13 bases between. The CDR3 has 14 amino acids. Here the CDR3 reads CSAFGGWSTDTQYF. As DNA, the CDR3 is TGCAGTGCCTTCGGAGGGTGGAGCACAGATACGCAGTATTTT.

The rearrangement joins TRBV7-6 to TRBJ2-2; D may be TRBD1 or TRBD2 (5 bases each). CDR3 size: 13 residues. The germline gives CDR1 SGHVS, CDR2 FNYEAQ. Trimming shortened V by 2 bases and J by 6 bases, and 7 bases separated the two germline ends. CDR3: CASSLRDAGELFF. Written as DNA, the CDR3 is TGTGCCAGCAGCTTACGGGACGCCGGGGAGCTGTTTTTT.

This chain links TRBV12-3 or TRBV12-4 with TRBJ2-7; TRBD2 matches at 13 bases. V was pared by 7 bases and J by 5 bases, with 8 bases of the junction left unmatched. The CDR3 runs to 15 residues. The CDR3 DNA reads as TGTGCCAGCACCTTACTAGCGGGGGGGGTTCACGAGCAGTACTTC. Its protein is CASTLLAGGVHEQYF.

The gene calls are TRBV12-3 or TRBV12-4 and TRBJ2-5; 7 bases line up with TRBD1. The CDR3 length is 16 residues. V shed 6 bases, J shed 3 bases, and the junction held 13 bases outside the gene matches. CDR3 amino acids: CASRQLIGTVEETQYF. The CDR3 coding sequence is TGTGCCAGCAGACAATTAATAGGGACAGTGGAAGAGACCCAGTACTTC.

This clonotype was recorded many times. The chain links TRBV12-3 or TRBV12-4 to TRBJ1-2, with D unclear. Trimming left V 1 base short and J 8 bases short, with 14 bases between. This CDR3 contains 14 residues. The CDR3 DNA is TGTGCCAGCAGTTTAGAGTTAAGCGAAAAAGGCTACACCTTC. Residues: CASSLELSEKGYTF.

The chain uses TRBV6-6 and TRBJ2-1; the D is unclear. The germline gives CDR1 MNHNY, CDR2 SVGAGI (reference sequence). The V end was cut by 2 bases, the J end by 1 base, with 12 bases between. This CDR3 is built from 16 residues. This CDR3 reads CASSYAGDPSYNEQFF. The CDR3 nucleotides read TGTGCCAGCAGTTACGCCGGTGACCCTTCCTACAATGAGCAGTTCTTC.

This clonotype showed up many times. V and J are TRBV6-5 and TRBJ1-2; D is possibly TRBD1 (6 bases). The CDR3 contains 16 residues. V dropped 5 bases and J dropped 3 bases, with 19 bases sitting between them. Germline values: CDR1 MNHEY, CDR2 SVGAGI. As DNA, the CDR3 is TGTGCCAGCAGTCATGCCTGGGACATCCAGGACTATGGCTACACCTTC. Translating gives CASSHAWDIQDYGYTF.

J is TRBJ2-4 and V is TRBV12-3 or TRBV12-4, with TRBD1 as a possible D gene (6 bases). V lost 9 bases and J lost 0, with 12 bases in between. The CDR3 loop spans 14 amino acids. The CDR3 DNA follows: TGTGCCAGTACACAGGGTCGAGCCAAAAACATTCAGTACTTC. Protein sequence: CASTQGRAKNIQYF.

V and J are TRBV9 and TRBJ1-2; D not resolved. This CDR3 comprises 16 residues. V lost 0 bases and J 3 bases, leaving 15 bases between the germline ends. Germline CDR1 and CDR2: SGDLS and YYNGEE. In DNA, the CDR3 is TGTGCCAGCAGCGTAGATGACGGTTTGACTGACTATGGCTACACCTTC. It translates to CASSVDDGLTDYGYTF. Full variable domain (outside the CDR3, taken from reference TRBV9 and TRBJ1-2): DSGVTQTPKHLITATGQRVTLRCSPRSGDLSVYWYQQSLDQGLQFLIQYYNGEERAKGNILERFSAQQFPDLHSELNLSSLELGDSALYFCASSVDDGLTDYGYTFGSGTRLTVV.

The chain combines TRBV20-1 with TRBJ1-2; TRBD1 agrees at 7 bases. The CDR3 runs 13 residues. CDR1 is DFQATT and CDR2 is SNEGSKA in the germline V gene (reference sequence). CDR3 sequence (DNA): TGCAGCGCTCCGCAAACAGGGGTCTATGGCTACACCTTC. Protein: CSAPQTGVYGYTF.

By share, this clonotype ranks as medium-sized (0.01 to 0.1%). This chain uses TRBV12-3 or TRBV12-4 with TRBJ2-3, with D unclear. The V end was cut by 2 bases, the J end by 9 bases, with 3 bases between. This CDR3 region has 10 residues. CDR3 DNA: TGTGCCAGCAGTTTACACACGCAGTATTTT. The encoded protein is CASSLHTQYF.

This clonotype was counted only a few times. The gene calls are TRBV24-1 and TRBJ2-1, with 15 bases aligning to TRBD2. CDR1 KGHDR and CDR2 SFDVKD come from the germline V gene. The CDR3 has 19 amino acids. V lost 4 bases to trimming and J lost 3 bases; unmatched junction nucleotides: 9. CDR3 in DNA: TGTGCCACCAGTGAGAAGGCCGGGACTAGCGGGGGGTACTACAATGAGCAGTTCTTC. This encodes CATSEKAGTSGGYYNEQFF.

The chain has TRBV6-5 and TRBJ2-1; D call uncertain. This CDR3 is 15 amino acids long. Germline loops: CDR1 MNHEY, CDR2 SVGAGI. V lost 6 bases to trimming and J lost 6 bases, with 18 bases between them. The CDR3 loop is CASSAEKAPFNEQFF. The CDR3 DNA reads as TGTGCCAGCAGCGCCGAGAAGGCTCCGTTCAATGAGCAGTTCTTC.

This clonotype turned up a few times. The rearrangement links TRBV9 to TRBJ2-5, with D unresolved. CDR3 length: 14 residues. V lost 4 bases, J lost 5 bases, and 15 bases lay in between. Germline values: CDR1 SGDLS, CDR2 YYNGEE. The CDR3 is CASSPHMPSETQYF. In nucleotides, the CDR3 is TGTGCCAGCAGCCCCCATATGCCGTCGGAGACCCAGTACTTC.

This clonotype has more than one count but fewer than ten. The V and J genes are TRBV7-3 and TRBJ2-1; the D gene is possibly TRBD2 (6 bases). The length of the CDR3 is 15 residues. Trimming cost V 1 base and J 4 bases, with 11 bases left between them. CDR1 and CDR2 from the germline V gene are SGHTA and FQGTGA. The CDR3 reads CASSLIGGTYNEQFF. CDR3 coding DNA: TGTGCCAGCAGCTTAATAGGCGGGACTTACAATGAGCAGTTCTTC.

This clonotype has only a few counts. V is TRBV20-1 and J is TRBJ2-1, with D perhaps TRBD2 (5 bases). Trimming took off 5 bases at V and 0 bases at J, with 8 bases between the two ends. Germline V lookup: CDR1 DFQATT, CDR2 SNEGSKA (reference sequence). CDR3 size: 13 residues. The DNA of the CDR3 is TGCAGTGCTCGAGCGGACTCCTACAATGAGCAGTTCTTC. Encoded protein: CSARADSYNEQFF.

The CDR3 spells CASSQELGQGHYEQYF. The CDR3 region has the DNA TGTGCCAGCAGCCAAGAACTGGGACAGGGCCACTACGAGCAGTACTTC. The J gene is TRBJ2-7, the V gene TRBV3-1; 9 bases line up with TRBD1. The V and J ends lost 0 bases and 3 bases, in that order; junction bases with no gene match: 6. The CDR3 has 16 amino acids. Germline CDR1 is LGHDT and CDR2 is YNNKEL (reference sequence).

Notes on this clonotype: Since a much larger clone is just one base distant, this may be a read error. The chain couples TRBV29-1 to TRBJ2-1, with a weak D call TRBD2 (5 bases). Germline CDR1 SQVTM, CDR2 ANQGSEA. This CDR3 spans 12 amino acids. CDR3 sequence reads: CSVEDFGNVQFF. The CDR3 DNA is TGCAGCGTTGAAGATTTCGGGAATGTGCAGTTCTTC.

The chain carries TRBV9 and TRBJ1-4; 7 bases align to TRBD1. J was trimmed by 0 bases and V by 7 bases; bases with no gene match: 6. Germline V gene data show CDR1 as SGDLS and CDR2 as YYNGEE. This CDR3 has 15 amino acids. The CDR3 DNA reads TGTGCCAGCGACGGACAGGTAGCAACTAATGAAAAACTGTTTTTT. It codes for CASDGQVATNEKLFF.